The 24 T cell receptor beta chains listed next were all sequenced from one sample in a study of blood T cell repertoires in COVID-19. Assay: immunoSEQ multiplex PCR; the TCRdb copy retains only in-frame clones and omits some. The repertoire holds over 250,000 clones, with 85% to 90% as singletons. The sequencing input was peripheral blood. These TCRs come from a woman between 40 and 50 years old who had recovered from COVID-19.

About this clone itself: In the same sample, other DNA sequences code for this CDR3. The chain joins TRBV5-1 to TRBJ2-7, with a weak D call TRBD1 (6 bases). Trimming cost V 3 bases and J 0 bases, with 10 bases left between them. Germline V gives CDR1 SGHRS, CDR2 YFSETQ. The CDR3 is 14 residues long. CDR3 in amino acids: CASSSQGSSYEQYF. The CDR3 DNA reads TGCGCCAGCAGCTCTCAGGGGAGCTCCTACGAGCAGTACTTC.

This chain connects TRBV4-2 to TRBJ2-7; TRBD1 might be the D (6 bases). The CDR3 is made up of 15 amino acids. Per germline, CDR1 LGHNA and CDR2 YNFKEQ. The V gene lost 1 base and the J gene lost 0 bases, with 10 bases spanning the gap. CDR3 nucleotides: TGTGCCAGCAGCCAAGGGCAGGGGCGCTCCTACGAGCAGTACTTC. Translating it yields CASSQGQGRSYEQYF.

DNA for the CDR3: TGTGCCAGCTCATCCAACAGGGTGGGATGGGATTCACCCCTCCACTTT. Translated, it gives CASSSNRVGWDSPLHF. J is TRBJ1-6 and V is TRBV18; D possibly corresponds to TRBD1 (6 bases). V lost 5 bases, J lost 8 bases, and 19 bases lay in between. The CDR3 covers 16 residues. The germline gives CDR1 KGHSH, CDR2 LQKENI.

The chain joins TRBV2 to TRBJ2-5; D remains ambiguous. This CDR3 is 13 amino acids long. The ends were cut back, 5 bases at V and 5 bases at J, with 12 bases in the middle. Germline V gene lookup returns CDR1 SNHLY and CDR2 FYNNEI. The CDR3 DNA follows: TGTGCCAGCAGTTCCCGGAGACGGGAGACCCAGTACTTC. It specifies CASSSRRRETQYF. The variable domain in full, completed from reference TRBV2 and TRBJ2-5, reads EPEVTQTPSHQVTQMGQEVILRCVPISNHLYFYWYRQILGQKVEFLVSFYNNEISEKSEIFDDQFSVERPDGSNFTLKIRSTKLEDSAMYFCASSSRRRETQYFGPGTRLLVL.

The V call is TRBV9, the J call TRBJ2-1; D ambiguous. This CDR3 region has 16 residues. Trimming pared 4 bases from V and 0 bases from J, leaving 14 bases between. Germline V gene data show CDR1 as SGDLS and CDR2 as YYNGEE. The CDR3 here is CASSPVPASSYNEQFF. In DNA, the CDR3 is TGTGCCAGCAGCCCAGTCCCTGCCAGCTCCTACAATGAGCAGTTCTTC.

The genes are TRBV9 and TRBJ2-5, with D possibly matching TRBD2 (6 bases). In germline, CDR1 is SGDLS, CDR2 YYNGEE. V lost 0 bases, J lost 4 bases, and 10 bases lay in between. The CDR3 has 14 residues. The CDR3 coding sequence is TGTGCCAGCAGCGTAGGACTAGTCACAGAGACCCAGTACTTC. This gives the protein CASSVGLVTETQYF.

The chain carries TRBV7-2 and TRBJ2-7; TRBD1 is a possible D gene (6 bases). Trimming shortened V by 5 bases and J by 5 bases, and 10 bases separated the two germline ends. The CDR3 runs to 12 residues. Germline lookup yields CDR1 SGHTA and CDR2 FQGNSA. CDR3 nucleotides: TGTGCCAGCAGCATGCGACAGGACGAGCAGTACTTC. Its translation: CASSMRQDEQYF.

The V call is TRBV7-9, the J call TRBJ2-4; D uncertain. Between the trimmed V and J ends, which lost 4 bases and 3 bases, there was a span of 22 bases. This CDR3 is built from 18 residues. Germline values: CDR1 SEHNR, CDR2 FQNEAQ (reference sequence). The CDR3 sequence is CASSSPETFGVVKNIQYF. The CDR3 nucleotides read TGTGCCAGCAGCTCACCCGAGACCTTCGGAGTAGTCAAAAACATTCAGTACTTC.

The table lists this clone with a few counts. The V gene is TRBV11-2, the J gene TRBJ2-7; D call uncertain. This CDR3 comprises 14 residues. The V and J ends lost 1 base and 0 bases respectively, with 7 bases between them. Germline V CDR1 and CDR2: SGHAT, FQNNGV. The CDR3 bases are TGTGCCAGCAGCTTAGGGAGACGCTCCTACGAGCAGTACTTC. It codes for CASSLGRRSYEQYF.

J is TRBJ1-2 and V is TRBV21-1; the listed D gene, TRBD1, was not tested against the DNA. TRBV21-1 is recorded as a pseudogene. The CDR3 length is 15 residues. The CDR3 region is CASSKVGQLNYGYTF. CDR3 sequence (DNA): TGTGCCAGCAGCAAAGTGGGACAGCTAAACTATGGCTACACCTTC.

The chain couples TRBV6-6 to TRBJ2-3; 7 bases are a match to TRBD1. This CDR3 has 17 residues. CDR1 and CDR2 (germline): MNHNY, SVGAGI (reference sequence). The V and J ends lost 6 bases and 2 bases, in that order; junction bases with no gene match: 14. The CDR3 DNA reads TGTGCCAGCAGCCGATACAGGGGCCGGGGATCCACAGATACGCAGTATTTT. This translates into CASSRYRGRGSTDTQYF.

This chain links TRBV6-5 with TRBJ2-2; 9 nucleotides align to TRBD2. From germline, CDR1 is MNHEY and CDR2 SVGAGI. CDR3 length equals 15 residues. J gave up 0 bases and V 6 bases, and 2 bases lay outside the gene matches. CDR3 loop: CASRRGGSNTGELFF. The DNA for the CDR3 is TGTGCCAGCAGGCGGGGGGGCTCGAACACCGGGGAGCTGTTTTTT.

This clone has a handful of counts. In nucleotides, the CDR3 is TGTGCCAGCACTTTAATGAACACTGAAGCTTTCTTT. This encodes CASTLMNTEAFF. V gene TRBV9 combines with J gene TRBJ1-1; no definite D call. CDR3 length equals 12 residues. The V end lost 6 bases, the J end lost 0 bases, and 6 bases lay between the germline ends. Germline V lookup: CDR1 SGDLS, CDR2 YYNGEE.

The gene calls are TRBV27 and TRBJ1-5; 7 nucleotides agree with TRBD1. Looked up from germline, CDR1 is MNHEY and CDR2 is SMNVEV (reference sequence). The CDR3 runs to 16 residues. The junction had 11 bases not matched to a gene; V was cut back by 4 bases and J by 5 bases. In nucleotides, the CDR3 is TGTGCCAGCAGTTCGAAGGGGGCGATTCTCGATCAGCCCCAGCATTTT. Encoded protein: CASSSKGAILDQPQHF.

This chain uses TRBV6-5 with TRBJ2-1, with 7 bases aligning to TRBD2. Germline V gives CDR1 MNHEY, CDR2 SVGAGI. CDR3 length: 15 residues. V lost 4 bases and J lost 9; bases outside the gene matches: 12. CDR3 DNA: TGTGCCAGCAGTTGGGAGAGCGGGGCTTCCGGTGAGCAGTTCTTC. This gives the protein CASSWESGASGEQFF.

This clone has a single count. The CDR3 spells CASSLWDRGGNTIYF. The CDR3 DNA follows: TGTGCCAGCAGCTTATGGGACAGGGGAGGGAACACCATATATTTT. V gene TRBV5-5 combines with J gene TRBJ1-3; 10 bases agree with TRBD1. J lost 7 bases, V lost 2 bases, and 6 bases had no gene match. Germline V gene data show CDR1 as SGHKS and CDR2 as YYEKEE (reference sequence). The CDR3 runs to 15 residues.

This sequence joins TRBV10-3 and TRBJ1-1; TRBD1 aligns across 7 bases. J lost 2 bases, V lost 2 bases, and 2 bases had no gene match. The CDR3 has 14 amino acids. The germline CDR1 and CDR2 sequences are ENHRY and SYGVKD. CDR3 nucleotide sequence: TGTGCCATCAGTGAGAGGGACAGTAACACTGAAGCTTTCTTT. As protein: CAISERDSNTEAFF.

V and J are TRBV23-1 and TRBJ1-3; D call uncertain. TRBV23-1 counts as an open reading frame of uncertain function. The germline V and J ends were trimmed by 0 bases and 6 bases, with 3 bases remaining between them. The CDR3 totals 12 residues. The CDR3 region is CASSQSLNTIYF. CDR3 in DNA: TGCGCCAGCAGTCAATCTCTAAACACCATATATTTT.

The CDR3 region has the DNA TGTGCCAGCAGCGCCCTAAAAACAGGGTTTGGCTACACCTTC. This gives the protein CASSALKTGFGYTF. This chain links TRBV9 with TRBJ1-2; D may be TRBD1 (6 bases). Trimming stripped 3 bases from V and 7 bases from J, with 16 bases between. The CDR3 loop spans 14 amino acids. Germline V gene lookup returns CDR1 SGDLS and CDR2 YYNGEE.

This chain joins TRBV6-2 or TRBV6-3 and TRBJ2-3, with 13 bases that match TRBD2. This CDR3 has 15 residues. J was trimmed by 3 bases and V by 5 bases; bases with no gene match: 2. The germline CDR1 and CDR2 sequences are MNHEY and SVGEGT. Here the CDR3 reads CASSRTSGGTDTQYF. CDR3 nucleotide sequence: TGTGCCAGCAGTCGGACTAGCGGGGGAACAGATACGCAGTATTTT.

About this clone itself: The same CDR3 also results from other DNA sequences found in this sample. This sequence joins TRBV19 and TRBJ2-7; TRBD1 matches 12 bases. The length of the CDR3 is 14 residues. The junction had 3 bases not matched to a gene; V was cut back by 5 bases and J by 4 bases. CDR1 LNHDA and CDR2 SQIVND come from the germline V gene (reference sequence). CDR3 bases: TGTGCCAGTAGTTCGGGACAGGGGGCTTACGAGCAGTACTTC. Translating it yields CASSSGQGAYEQYF. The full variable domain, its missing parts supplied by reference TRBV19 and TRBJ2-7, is DGGITQSPKYLFRKEGQNVTLSCEQNLNHDAMYWYRQDPGQGLRLIYYSQIVNDFQKGDIAEGYSVSREKKESFPLTVTSAQKNPTAFYLCASSSGQGAYEQYFGPGTRLTVT.

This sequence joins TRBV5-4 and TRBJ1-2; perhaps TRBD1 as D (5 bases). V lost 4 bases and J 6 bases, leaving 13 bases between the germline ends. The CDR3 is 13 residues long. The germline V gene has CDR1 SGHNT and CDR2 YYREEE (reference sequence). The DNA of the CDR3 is TGTGCCAGCAGCACCCGGGACTCGGATGGCTACACCTTC. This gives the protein CASSTRDSDGYTF.

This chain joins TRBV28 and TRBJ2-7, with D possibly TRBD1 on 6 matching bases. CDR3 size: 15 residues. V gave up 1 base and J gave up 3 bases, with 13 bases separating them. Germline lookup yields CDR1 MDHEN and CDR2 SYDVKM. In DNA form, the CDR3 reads TGTGCCAGCAGTTTATACAGGGAGCTTGGCTACGAGCAGTACTTC. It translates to CASSLYRELGYEQYF.

The CDR3 sequence is CASSHGLAGGTEQFF. DNA of the CDR3: TGCGCCAGCAGTCACGGACTAGCGGGGGGTACTGAGCAGTTCTTC. The gene calls are TRBV5-1 and TRBJ2-1, with 14 bases aligning to TRBD2. This CDR3 is built from 15 residues. Germline loops: CDR1 SGHRS, CDR2 YFSETQ. The J segment lost 9 bases and the V segment lost 5 bases, leaving 7 bases of the junction unmatched.